Included here is one TCR beta chain sequence, with context. Its target is unknown. The use of a sample-barcoded 5' primer and a J-beta primer mix characterized a second PCR of about 6 to 12 cycles. TCRdb independently ran MiXCR on the 5' RACE reads; one entry per CDR3 protein. The sample comprises some 710,000 distinct CDR3 sequences, roughly 46% of which are singletons, and approximately 18% rests with the top ten. This specimen belongs to a study of blood T cells in healthy people across ages. Overall study results and limits: Estimated diversity across one million T cells was deemed an underestimate.

V lost 11 bases, J lost 2 bases, and 6 bases stayed unmatched. The CDR3 covers 13 residues. Germline assignment: CDR1 MNHEY and CDR2 SMNVEV (reference sequence). Individuals who donated were healthy Caucasians from Russia aged about 6 to 100. The rearrangement joins TRBV27 to TRBJ2-3; 8 bases match TRBD2. Sequencing was performed on blood. This clonotype was sampled from an elderly man in good health. Written as DNA, the CDR3 is TGTGCCTCCCAGCGGGGGTACACAGATACGCAGTATTTT. Its protein product is CASQRGYTDTQYF.